The sequence of this T cell receptor beta chain was determined in a study of beta chain features in type 1 diabetes (dated by TCRdb to the late 2010s). Looking at the study overall: No differences in mean age, gender distribution, total cell number or subset yield were found between patients and healthy donors. A total of about 110,000,000 sorted cells were examined across all samples, and a strong correlation was observed between cell number per subset and RNA yield. The study compared TCRB repertoires of sorted circulating CD4+ T cell subsets between recently diagnosed type 1 diabetes patients and matched healthy donors. Naive and central memory subsets were obtained from all 30 or so donors, but regulatory and stem cell-like memory subsets were isolated from only 8 patients and roughly 8 healthy donors.

The entire amount of isolated RNA was reverse transcribed using the High Capacity cDNA Reverse Transcription Kit, so the sequenced TCRB transcripts were expressed ones. Naive, central memory and regulatory T cell samples underwent deep immunoSEQ sequencing, averaging about 3.57 million total reads per sample. Sorted cells were lysed in RLT buffer and RNA was extracted with DNase-treated RNeasy Micro or Mini kits, depending on cell number. Each cell subset was processed on its own to prevent cross-contamination, while patient and healthy donor samples were processed together. The immunoSEQ multiplex PCR was used to amplify TCRB sequences from cDNA, generating 87-bp fragments that spanned the CDR3 region. Sequencing of the amplicons was done on the Illumina HiSeq platform. The paper's data handling went like this. PCR bias was computationally corrected using synthetic template baselines, reads within Hamming distance 2 were collapsed, and singletons that could not be merged were discarded. By aligning reads against IMGT, V, D and J genes, CDR3 length, and insertions or deletions at six rearrangement sites were assigned. Within each subset, clonotype counts were normalized to sorted cell number, and only after that were true diversity and Gini coefficients computed with the tcR R package. The overlap coefficient, calculated on TCRB nucleotide sequences, was used to quantify repertoire sharing. TCRdb retrieved this table from immuneACCESS and kept in-frame rearrangements only. Not all clones are present; in checked studies, unresolved V genes account for under half, and no reason is known for the remainder. V, J and clone size are those of that table, while D and trimming were read from the DNA. Recorded for this sample are hundreds of thousands of clones; about a tenth of them occurred a single time. The ten biggest clones cover around 1% of the sample.

On the study overall, not on this receptor specifically: HLA sub-analyses involved small numbers of individuals, so any influence of HLA type on TCRB rearrangement remained unresolved. Naive, central memory and regulatory TCRB repertoires appeared more similar among patients than among healthy donors. Shorter templates might be favored by PCR, yet because patient and control samples were amplified and corrected together, any such skew would affect both groups equally. At VDJ recombination sites, patients with type 1 diabetes made fewer insertions and deleted more nucleotides, a pattern implying thymic rearrangement abnormalities. Because cDNA was sequenced instead of genomic DNA, activated cells with high expression could be over-represented, although the groups did not differ in activation or CD3 levels. Type 1 diabetes patients showed a moderate but significant shortening of TCRB CDR3 length in all four CD4+ subsets.

The germline V gene encodes CDR1 SGHDT and CDR2 YYEEEE. The trim is 4 bases for V and 5 bases for J, with a gap of 18 bases between the germline ends. The CDR3, cysteine through phenylalanine, is 15 amino acids long. Only CDR3 DNA is held: 45 bases, read in frame from base 1. Each donor gave one peripheral blood draw, averaging approximately 0.11 L, which was collected into heparinised tubes. Naive, central memory, regulatory and stem cell-like memory CD4+ T cells were sorted on a BD FACSAria II using a panel including CD45RO, CCR7, CD25, CD127, CD95 and CD27. Purity was above 98% for every sorted population. Right away, PBMCs were isolated by Lymphoprep density gradient centrifugation and were stained directly, with no culture step. So that batch effects would be minimized, each experiment stained and sorted samples in pairs, pairing one healthy donor with one patient. This clone was detected only a few times. Its recognized antigen is unknown. Base qualities are not recorded, but no much larger clone differs from it by a single base.

This chain joins TRBV5-6 to TRBJ1-1, and perhaps TRBD1 as D gene, on 6 matching bases. The source is a man aged 25 to 45 with type 1 diabetes. Sequenced sample: central memory CD4+ T cells from blood. The CDR3: CASSPVQGQWTEAFF. The sequenced DNA is TGTGCCAGCAGCCCAGTACAGGGACAATGGACTGAAGCTTTCTTT.